These T cell receptor beta chains were read from a single sample in a study of T cells in localized non-small cell lung cancer. Using immunoSEQ multiplex PCR, the repertoire was profiled, and TCRdb retains in-frame clones only, with some absent. The sample lists around 21,000 clones, 85% to 90% occurring once. The sequenced sample was peripheral blood, obtained before any cancer treatment. Source of these receptors: a male donor at least 60 years old with stage I squamous cell lung carcinoma. Each CDR3 is given with its conserved first and last residue. Fields, in order: J gene, V gene, CDR3 protein.

J gene: TRBJ1-4; V gene: TRBV7-2; CDR3 protein: CASSLVGQGVANEKLFF
J gene: TRBJ1-2; V gene: TRBV12-5; CDR3 protein: CATEGGFRSDGYTF
J gene: TRBJ1-1; V gene: TRBV6-5; CDR3 protein: CASSYSDTEAFF
J gene: TRBJ1-2; V gene: TRBV9; CDR3 protein: CASSVGGIDGYTF
J gene: TRBJ2-3; V gene: TRBV30; CDR3 protein: CAWSANFEDTQYF
J gene: TRBJ2-7; V gene: TRBV5-1; CDR3 protein: CASSLWDRDEQYF
J gene: TRBJ1-1; V gene: TRBV7-9; CDR3 protein: CASSLQVNTEAFF
J gene: TRBJ1-2; V gene: TRBV27; CDR3 protein: CASSLSATGGPDGYTF
J gene: TRBJ1-2; V gene: TRBV9; CDR3 protein: CASSSSKPYGYTF
J gene: TRBJ2-7; V gene: TRBV7-9; CDR3 protein: CASSLAGTAYEQYF
J gene: TRBJ1-3; V gene: TRBV19; CDR3 protein: CASRNKRDGGNTIYF
J gene: TRBJ2-5; V gene: TRBV7-8; CDR3 protein: CASSAHRDLQETQYF
J gene: TRBJ1-4; V gene: TRBV5-1; CDR3 protein: CASSPGGGFNEKLFF
J gene: TRBJ1-2; V gene: TRBV28; CDR3 protein: CASSLQAIYGYTF
J gene: TRBJ2-7; V gene: TRBV5-6; CDR3 protein: CASSLDRAEQYF
J gene: TRBJ1-5; V gene: TRBV18; CDR3 protein: CASSPRTPSSNQPQHF
J gene: TRBJ1-2; V gene: TRBV7-9; CDR3 protein: CASSLGGAEGYTF
J gene: TRBJ1-3; V gene: TRBV5-5; CDR3 protein: CASSSRSSGNTIYF
J gene: TRBJ2-1; V gene: TRBV14; CDR3 protein: CASSQKGVGFGEQFF
J gene: TRBJ1-1; V gene: TRBV9; CDR3 protein: CASSSQGAGTEAFF
J gene: TRBJ2-3; V gene: TRBV11-1; CDR3 protein: CASSFQGATDTQYF
J gene: TRBJ2-7; V gene: TRBV7-3; CDR3 protein: CASSPSGGEQYF
J gene: TRBJ1-2; V gene: TRBV28; CDR3 protein: CASSLGGYGYTF
J gene: TRBJ2-7; V gene: TRBV18; CDR3 protein: CASSPAGLSYEQYF
J gene: TRBJ2-1; V gene: TRBV7-9; CDR3 protein: CASSLLAGGYNEQFF
J gene: TRBJ1-2; V gene: TRBV6-4; CDR3 protein: CASSDSGRPYGYTF
J gene: TRBJ1-2; V gene: TRBV11-2; CDR3 protein: CASSLAPMTGTYGYTF
J gene: TRBJ1-1; V gene: TRBV9; CDR3 protein: CASSPPGSIPNTEAFF
J gene: TRBJ2-3; V gene: TRBV5-1; CDR3 protein: CASNRDRGTDTQYF
J gene: TRBJ2-5; V gene: TRBV18; CDR3 protein: CASSPGNQETQYF
J gene: TRBJ1-1; V gene: TRBV11-2; CDR3 protein: CASSKKIGTETYTEAFF
J gene: TRBJ2-5; V gene: TRBV19; CDR3 protein: CASSVGTGGRETQYF
J gene: TRBJ1-4; V gene: TRBV27; CDR3 protein: CASSFTGGGEKLFF
J gene: TRBJ2-7; V gene: TRBV10-3; CDR3 protein: CAIKEGGTGEQYF
J gene: TRBJ1-1; V gene: TRBV7-9; CDR3 protein: CASSLFSGGNFAEAFF
J gene: TRBJ2-7; V gene: TRBV28; CDR3 protein: CASRGQGAYEQYF
J gene: TRBJ2-3; V gene: TRBV29-1; CDR3 protein: CSVEDQGTDTQYF
J gene: TRBJ2-3; V gene: TRBV27; CDR3 protein: CASSPGTEADTQYF
J gene: TRBJ1-2; V gene: TRBV28; CDR3 protein: CASSSRTDYYGYTF
J gene: TRBJ2-5; V gene: TRBV28; CDR3 protein: CASTNPQGGVETQYF
J gene: TRBJ1-2; V gene: TRBV19; CDR3 protein: CASSIDGTGRNYGYTF
J gene: TRBJ1-5; V gene: TRBV28; CDR3 protein: CASSFLDLVGGPQHF